This T cell receptor beta chain was documented in a study of cytomegalovirus exposure and HLA in healthy donors. Primers for the PCR totalled 60 Vbeta and 13 Jbeta. Measured with immunoSEQ multiplex PCR; TCRdb has only the in-frame clones, and not every one. This sample has about 170,000 clones, with 65% to 85% found just once. J was trimmed by 3 bases and V by 5 bases; bases with no gene match: 7. Per germline, CDR1 SGHRS and CDR2 YFSETQ. The CDR3 spans 14 residues. The chain links TRBV5-1 to TRBJ2-7; 8 bases line up with TRBD1. The sequence came from a woman between 50 and 59 years old in good health and CMV-seropositive. Sample: PBMCs. In nucleotides, the CDR3 is TGCGCCAGCAGACGACAGGGGTCCGACTACGAGCAGTACTTC. Its protein product is CASRRQGSDYEQYF.